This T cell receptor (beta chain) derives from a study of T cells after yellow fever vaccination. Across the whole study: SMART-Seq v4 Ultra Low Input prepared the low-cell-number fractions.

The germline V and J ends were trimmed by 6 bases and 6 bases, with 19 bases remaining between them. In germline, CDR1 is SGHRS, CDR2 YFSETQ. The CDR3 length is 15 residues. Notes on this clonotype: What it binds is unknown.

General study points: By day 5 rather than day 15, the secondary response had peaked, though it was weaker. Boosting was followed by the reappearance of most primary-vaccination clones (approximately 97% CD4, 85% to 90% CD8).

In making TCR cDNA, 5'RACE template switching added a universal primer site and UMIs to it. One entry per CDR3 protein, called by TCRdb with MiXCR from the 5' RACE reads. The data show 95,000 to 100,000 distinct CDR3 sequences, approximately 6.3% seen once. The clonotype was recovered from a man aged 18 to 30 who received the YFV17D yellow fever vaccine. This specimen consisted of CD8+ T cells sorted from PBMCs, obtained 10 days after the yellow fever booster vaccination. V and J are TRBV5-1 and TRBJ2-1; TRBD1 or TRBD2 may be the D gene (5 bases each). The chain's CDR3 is CASNSEDKGVNEQFF. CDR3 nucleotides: TGCGCCAGCAACTCGGAGGACAAAGGGGTCAATGAGCAGTTCTTC.